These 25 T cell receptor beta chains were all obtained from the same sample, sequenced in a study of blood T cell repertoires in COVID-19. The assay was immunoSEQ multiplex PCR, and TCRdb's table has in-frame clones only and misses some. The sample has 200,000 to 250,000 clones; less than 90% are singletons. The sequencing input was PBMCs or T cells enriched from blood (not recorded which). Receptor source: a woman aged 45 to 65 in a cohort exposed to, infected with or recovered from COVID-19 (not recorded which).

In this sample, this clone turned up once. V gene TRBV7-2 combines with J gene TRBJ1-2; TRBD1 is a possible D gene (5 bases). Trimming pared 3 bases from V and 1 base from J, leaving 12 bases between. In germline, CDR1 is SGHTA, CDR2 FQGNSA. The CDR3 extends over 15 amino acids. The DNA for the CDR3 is TGTGCCAGCAGCTTGGGGGGAACGCTTAACTATGGCTACACCTTC. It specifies CASSLGGTLNYGYTF.

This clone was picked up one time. CDR3 in amino acids: CASSLRGEGSEAFF. In nucleotides, the CDR3 is TGTGCCAGCAGCTTACGGGGGGAGGGATCTGAAGCTTTCTTT. The chain is built from TRBV11-3 and TRBJ1-1; tentative D call: TRBD1 (5 bases). Germline values: CDR1 SGHNT, CDR2 YENEEA. This CDR3 has 14 amino acids. V was cut by 2 bases and J by 6 bases, with 13 bases left in between.

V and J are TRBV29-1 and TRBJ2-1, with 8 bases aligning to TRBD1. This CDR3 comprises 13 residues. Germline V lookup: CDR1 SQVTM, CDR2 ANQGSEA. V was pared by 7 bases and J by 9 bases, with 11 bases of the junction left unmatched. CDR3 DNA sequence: TGCAGCGGCGTAGGACAGGGTATAACTGAGCAGTTCTTC. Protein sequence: CSGVGQGITEQFF.

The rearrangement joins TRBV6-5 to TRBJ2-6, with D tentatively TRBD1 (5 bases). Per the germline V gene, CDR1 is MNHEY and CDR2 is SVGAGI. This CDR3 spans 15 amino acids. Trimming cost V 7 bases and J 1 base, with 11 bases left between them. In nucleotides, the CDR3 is TGTGCCAGCACCACGACAGATTCTGGGGCCAACGTCCTGACTTTC. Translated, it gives CASTTTDSGANVLTF.

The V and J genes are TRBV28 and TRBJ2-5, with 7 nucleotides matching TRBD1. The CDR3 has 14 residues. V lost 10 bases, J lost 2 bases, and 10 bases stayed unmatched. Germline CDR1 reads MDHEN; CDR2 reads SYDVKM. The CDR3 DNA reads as TGTGCCACTAACCCGGGACAGATTCAAGAGACCCAGTACTTC. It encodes CATNPGQIQETQYF. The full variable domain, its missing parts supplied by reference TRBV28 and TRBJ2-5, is DVKVTQSSRYLVKRTGEKVFLECVQDMDHENMFWYRQDPGLGLRLIYFSYDVKMKEKGDIPEGYSVSREKKERFSLILESASTNQTSMYLCATNPGQIQETQYFGPGTRLLVL.

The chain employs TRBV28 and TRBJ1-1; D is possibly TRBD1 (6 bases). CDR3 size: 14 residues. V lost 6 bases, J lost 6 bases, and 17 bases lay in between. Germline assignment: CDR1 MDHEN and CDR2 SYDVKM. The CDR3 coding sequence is TGTGCCAGCAGCCCTTTATTATCAGGGGCTGAAGCTTTCTTT. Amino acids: CASSPLLSGAEAFF.

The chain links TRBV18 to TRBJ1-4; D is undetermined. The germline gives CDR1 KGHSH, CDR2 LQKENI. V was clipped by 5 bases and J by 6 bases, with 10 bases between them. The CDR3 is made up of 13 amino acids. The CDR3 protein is CASSRKRDEKLFF. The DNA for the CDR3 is TGTGCCAGCTCAAGGAAGAGGGATGAAAAACTGTTTTTT.

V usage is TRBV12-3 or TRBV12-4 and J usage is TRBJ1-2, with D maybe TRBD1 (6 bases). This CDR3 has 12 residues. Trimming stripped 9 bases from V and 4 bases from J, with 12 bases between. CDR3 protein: CASKGRGYGYTF. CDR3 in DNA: TGTGCCAGTAAGGGCAGGGGCTATGGCTACACCTTC.

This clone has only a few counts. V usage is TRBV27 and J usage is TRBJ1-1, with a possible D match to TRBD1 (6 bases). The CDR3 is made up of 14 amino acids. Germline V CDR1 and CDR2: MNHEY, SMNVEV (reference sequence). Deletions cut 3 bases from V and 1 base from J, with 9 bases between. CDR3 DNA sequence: TGTGCCAGCAGTTTGTACAGGGCGAACACTGAAGCTTTCTTT. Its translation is CASSLYRANTEAFF.

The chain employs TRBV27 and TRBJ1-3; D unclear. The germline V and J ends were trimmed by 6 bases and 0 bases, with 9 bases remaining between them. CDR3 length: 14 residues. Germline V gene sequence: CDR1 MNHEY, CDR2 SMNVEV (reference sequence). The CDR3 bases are TGTGCCAGCAGGAAGCATAGCTCTGGAAACACCATATATTTT. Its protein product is CASRKHSSGNTIYF.

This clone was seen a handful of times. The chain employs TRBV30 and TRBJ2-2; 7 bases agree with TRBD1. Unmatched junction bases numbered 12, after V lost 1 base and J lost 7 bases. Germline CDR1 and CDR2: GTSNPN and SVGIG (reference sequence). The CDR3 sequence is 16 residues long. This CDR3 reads CAWSARTGPWGGELFF. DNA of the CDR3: TGTGCCTGGAGTGCCCGGACAGGTCCTTGGGGCGGGGAGCTGTTTTTT.

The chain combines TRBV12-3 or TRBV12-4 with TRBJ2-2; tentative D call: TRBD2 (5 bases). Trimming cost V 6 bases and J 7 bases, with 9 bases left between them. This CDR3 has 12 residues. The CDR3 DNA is TGTGCCAGCAGCGAGGGTTTCGGGGAGCTGTTTTTT. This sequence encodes CASSEGFGELFF.

CDR3 residues: CASSLDREQGSFYGYTF. As DNA, the CDR3 is TGTGCCAGCAGCTTAGATCGAGAACAGGGGAGCTTCTATGGCTACACCTTC. This chain connects TRBV7-2 to TRBJ1-2; TRBD1 agrees at 7 bases. The ends lost 1 base at V and 4 bases at J; junction bases unmatched: 12. Germline-derived CDR1 and CDR2 are SGHTA and FQGNSA. The CDR3 runs to 17 residues.

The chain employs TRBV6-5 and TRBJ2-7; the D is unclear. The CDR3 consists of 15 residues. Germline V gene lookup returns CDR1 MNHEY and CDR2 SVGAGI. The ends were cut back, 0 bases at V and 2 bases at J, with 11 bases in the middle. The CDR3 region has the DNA TGTGCCAGCAGTTACTCGAGTGCGTTCCCCTACGAGCAGTACTTC. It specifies CASSYSSAFPYEQYF.

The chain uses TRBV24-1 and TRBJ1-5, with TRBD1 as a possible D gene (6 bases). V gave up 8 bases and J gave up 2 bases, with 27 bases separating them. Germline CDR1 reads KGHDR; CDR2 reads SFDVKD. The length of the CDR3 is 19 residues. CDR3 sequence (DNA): TGTGCCACCACAAATCGAAAGGACAGCTCCCAGTCGGGCAATCAGCCCCAGCATTTT. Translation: CATTNRKDSSQSGNQPQHF.

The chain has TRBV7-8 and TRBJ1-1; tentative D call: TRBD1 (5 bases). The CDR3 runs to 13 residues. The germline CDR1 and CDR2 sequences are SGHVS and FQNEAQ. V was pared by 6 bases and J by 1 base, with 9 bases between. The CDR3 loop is CASSPGQNTEAFF. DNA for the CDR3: TGTGCCAGCAGTCCAGGGCAGAACACTGAAGCTTTCTTT.

CDR3 protein: CASSEWETSGGYSYNEQFF. The CDR3, as DNA: TGTGCCAGCAGTGAATGGGAGACTAGCGGGGGATACTCCTACAATGAGCAGTTCTTC. The V gene is TRBV6-1, the J gene TRBJ2-1; 12 bases map to TRBD2. The CDR3 sequence is 19 residues long. V shed 2 bases and J 0 bases; nucleotides not matched to a gene: 8. Germline V gene data show CDR1 as MNHNS and CDR2 as SASEGT.

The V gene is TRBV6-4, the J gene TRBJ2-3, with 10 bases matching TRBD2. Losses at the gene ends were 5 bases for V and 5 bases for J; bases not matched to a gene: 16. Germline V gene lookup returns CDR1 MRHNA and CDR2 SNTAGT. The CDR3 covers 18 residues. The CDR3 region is CASSSHGEQAGGQDTQYF. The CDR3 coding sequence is TGTGCCAGCAGTAGCCACGGCGAACAAGCGGGGGGGCAAGATACGCAGTATTTT.

The CDR3 here is CASSPSGVSNTEAFF. CDR3 bases: TGTGCCAGCAGCCCTTCGGGGGTGTCAAACACTGAAGCTTTCTTT. The chain employs TRBV7-9 and TRBJ1-1; a weak D match, TRBD1 (5 bases). Trimming pared 5 bases from V and 2 bases from J, leaving 15 bases between. The germline V gene has CDR1 SEHNR and CDR2 FQNEAQ (reference sequence). The CDR3 loop spans 15 amino acids.

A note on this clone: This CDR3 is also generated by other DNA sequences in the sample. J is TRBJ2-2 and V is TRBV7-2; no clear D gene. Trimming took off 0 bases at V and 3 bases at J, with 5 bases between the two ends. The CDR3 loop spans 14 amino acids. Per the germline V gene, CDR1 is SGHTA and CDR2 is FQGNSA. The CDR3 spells CASSLAYDTGELFF. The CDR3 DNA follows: TGTGCCAGCAGCTTAGCATATGACACCGGGGAGCTGTTTTTT.

CDR3 residues: CASSYSTGMNTGELFF. CDR3 sequence (DNA): TGTGCCAGCAGTTACTCGACAGGGATGAACACCGGGGAGCTGTTTTTT. The gene calls are TRBV6-2 or TRBV6-3 and TRBJ2-2; 7 bases match TRBD1. CDR1 is MNHEY, CDR2 SVGEGT, per germline. Trimming at V came to 0 bases and at J to 1 base, leaving 2 bases not matched to a gene. This CDR3 is built from 16 residues.

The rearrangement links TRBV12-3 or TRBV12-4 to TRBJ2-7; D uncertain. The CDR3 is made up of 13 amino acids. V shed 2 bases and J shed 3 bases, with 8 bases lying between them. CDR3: CASSLMEHYEQYF. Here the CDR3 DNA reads TGTGCCAGCAGTTTAATGGAGCACTACGAGCAGTACTTC.

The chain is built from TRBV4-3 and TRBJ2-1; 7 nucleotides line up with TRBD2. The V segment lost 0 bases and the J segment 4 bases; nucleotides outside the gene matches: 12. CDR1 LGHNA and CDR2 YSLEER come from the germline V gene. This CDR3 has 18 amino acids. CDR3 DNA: TGCGCCAGCAGCCAAGAAACGGCGGCTAGCGGTTCATACAATGAGCAGTTCTTC. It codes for CASSQETAASGSYNEQFF.

In DNA form, the CDR3 reads TGTGCCACCAGTGGGGGCAGGGGATTGGCTCCGTTTATGGGCTACACCTTC. It codes for CATSGGRGLAPFMGYTF. V usage is TRBV24-1 and J usage is TRBJ1-2, with a tentative D call TRBD1 (6 bases). The V and J ends lost 5 bases and 8 bases respectively, with 26 bases between them. The germline CDR1 and CDR2 sequences are KGHDR and SFDVKD. This CDR3 spans 17 amino acids.

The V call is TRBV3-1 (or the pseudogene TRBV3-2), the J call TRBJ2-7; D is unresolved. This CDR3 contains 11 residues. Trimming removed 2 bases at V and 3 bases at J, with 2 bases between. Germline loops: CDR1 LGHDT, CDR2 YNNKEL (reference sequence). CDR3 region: CASSQHYEQYF. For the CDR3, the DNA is TGTGCCAGCAGCCAACACTACGAGCAGTACTTC.